This T cell receptor beta chain appears in the sequencing data of a study of OX40 agonist ivuxolimab in advanced cancers. Study-wide background: Previous treatment with anti-PD-1, anti-PD-L1 or anti-CTLA-4 therapy was allowed; about 37% had received some.

From germline, CDR1 is SGHRS and CDR2 YFSETQ. Trimming took 0 bases from V and 0 from J, leaving 12 bases between them. The CDR3 contains 17 residues. Profiled with immunoSEQ multiplex PCR; TCRdb holds only in-frame clones, not every one. The sample lists under 85,000 clones, roughly nine tenths occurring once. The chain combines TRBV5-1 with TRBJ2-2, with D possibly TRBD2 on 6 matching bases. The source of this sequence is an adult with an advanced solid tumor such as melanoma, head and neck, liver or kidney cancer. The specimen was CD4+ or CD8+ T cells sorted from blood, collected in a trial of the OX40 agonist ivuxolimab. The CDR3 loop is CASSLAGTQANTGELFF. The CDR3, as DNA: TGCGCCAGCAGCTTGGCCGGGACTCAAGCGAACACCGGGGAGCTGTTTTTT. The variable domain in full, completed from reference TRBV5-1 and TRBJ2-2, reads KAGVTQTPRYLIKTRGQQVTLSCSPISGHRSVSWYQQTPGQGLQFLFEYFSETQRNKGNFPGRFSGRQFSNSRSEMNVSTLELGDSALYLCASSLAGTQANTGELFFGEGSRLTVL.